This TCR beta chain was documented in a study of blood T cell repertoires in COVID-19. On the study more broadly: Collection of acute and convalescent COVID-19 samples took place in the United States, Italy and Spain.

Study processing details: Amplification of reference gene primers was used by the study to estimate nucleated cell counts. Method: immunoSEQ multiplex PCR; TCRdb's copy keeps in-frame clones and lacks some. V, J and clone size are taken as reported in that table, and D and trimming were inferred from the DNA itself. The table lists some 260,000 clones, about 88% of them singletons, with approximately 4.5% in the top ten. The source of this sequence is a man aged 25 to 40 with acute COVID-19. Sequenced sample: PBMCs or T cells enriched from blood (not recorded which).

The CDR3 is CASKGTGDQPQHF. DNA of the CDR3: TGTGCCAGCAAAGGGACAGGGGATCAGCCCCAGCATTTT. The J gene is TRBJ1-5, the V gene TRBV2; 10 positions agree with TRBD1. Unmatched junction bases numbered 2, after V lost 7 bases and J lost 5 bases. This CDR3 has 13 amino acids. CDR1 SNHLY and CDR2 FYNNEI come from the germline V gene.